These T cell receptor beta chains were read from a single sample in a study of T cells after yellow fever vaccination. One entry per CDR3 protein results from TCRdb running MiXCR on the 5' RACE reads. The sample carries a few hundred thousand distinct CDR3 sequences, approximately 3% recorded once. The starting material was CD4+ T cells sorted from PBMCs, obtained 10 days after the yellow fever booster vaccination. Every receptor here comes from a young man who received the YFV17D yellow fever vaccine. The CDR3 runs from the conserved cysteine through the conserved F or W. The D gene is left open where the match is weak. Expanded clones are given a class, and other clones once, few, many or no size at all.

>.|TRBJ2-2|TRBV14|many
TGTGCCAGCAGCCCTCTCCGGGTTGACACCGGGGAGCTGTTTTTT
CASSPLRVDTGELFF
>.|TRBJ2-7|TRBV20-1|many
TGCAGTGCTCCGAGGCAGGAGAGTTACGAGCAGTACTTC
CSAPRQESYEQYF
>.|TRBJ1-1|TRBV20-1|.
TGCAGTGGACTTAGGGGGGCAGGTAACACTGAAGCTTTCTTT
CSGLRGAGNTEAFF
>.|TRBJ1-1|TRBV5-5|.
TGTGCCAGCAGCTTCGCCCAGCCCACTGAAGCTTTCTTT
CASSFAQPTEAFF
>.|TRBJ2-3|TRBV20-1|many
TGCAGTGCTAGAGATTACGAACGAGATACGCAGTATTTT
CSARDYERDTQYF
>.|TRBJ1-2|TRBV15|many
TGTGCCACCAGCAGAGAGACGACAGGCTATGGCTACACCTTC
CATSRETTGYGYTF
>.|TRBJ1-1|TRBV7-8|many
TGTGCCAGCAGCCTCCGGGACACTGAAGCTTTCTTT
CASSLRDTEAFF
>TRBD2|TRBJ2-5|TRBV4-3|many
TGCGCCAGCAGCGAAACGGGCCGGACTAGCGGGGTAGAGACCCAGTACTTC
CASSETGRTSGVETQYF
>.|TRBJ1-4|TRBV5-1|many
TGCGCCAGCAGCTTTGGGGCGAGTGAAAAACTGTTTTTT
CASSFGASEKLFF
>TRBD2|TRBJ2-2|TRBV7-9|many
TGTGCCAGCAGCTCGACTAGCGGTCCCCTTATAACCGGGGAGCTGTTTTTT
CASSSTSGPLITGELFF
>.|TRBJ2-5|TRBV7-7|.
TGTGCCAGCAGCTTGACCACAACGGAGACCCAGTACTTC
CASSLTTTETQYF
>.|TRBJ2-1|TRBV20-1|few
TGCAGTGCTAGCTCCGGGGCCTCCTACAATGAGCAGTTCTTC
CSASSGASYNEQFF
>.|TRBJ1-5|TRBV28|.
TGTGCCAGCAGTTGGGGAACGGGAAATCAGCCCCAGCATTTT
CASSWGTGNQPQHF
>.|TRBJ2-3|TRBV12-3/TRBV12-4|many
TGTGCCAGCAGTCCTCAGGAGGCCAGGGCGCAGTATTTT
CASSPQEARAQYF
>TRBD1|TRBJ1-1|TRBV2|few
TGTGCCAGCAGCGCACCCTACAGGGGCACTGAAGCTTTCTTT
CASSAPYRGTEAFF
>.|TRBJ2-7|TRBV7-2|.
TGTGCCAGCAGTTTAGATGGCCCCCCCTACGAGCAGTACTTC
CASSLDGPPYEQYF
>.|TRBJ1-1|TRBV19|.
TGTGCCAGTAGTCTTTCAGGCGCGGACACTGAAGCTTTCTTT
CASSLSGADTEAFF
>.|TRBJ2-1|TRBV5-6|many
TGTGCCAGCAGCTTCGGGGGGCGGAGATACAATGAGCAGTTCTTC
CASSFGGRRYNEQFF
>TRBD2|TRBJ2-2|TRBV12-3/TRBV12-4|few
TGTGCCTCACGGAGCGGGGGGGCCTTAGGTACCGGGGAGCTGTTTTTT
CASRSGGALGTGELFF
>TRBD1|TRBJ1-5|TRBV7-2|many
TGTGCCAGCAGCACCCACCCGGGACAGTTTCAGCCCCAGCATTTT
CASSTHPGQFQPQHF
>.|TRBJ1-1|TRBV5-1|many
TGCGCCAGCAGCGTGGACCCCGATAACACTGAAGCTTTCTTT
CASSVDPDNTEAFF
>TRBD2|TRBJ2-1|TRBV6-4|few
TGTGCCAGCAGTGACTCAGCGGGGGGGTACAATGAGCAGTTCTTC
CASSDSAGGYNEQFF
>.|TRBJ1-2|TRBV19|.
TGTGCCAGTTTCGACAGAACGATATCAGGGAACTTTGGCTACACCTTC
CASFDRTISGNFGYTF
>.|TRBJ2-2|TRBV5-1|few
TGCGCCAGCATGAGGTCGTCGAACACCGGGGAGCTGTTTTTT
CASMRSSNTGELFF
>.|TRBJ1-6|TRBV5-5|few
TGTGCCAGCAGCTTGAGGCCAGGGGAATCACCCCTCCACTTT
CASSLRPGESPLHF
>TRBD1|TRBJ2-1|TRBV14|many
TGTGCCAGCAGCCAAGATTTTTGGGACAGGGGACCGAATGAGCAGTTCTTC
CASSQDFWDRGPNEQFF
>.|TRBJ2-1|TRBV2|many
TGTGCCAGCAGGATGTATGGGGAGGAGCAGTTCTTC
CASRMYGEEQFF
>TRBD1|TRBJ1-1|TRBV4-1|.
TGCGCCAGCAGCCAAACGAAGGGACAGGGGGGCACTGAAGCTTTCTTT
CASSQTKGQGGTEAFF
>.|TRBJ2-6|TRBV12-3/TRBV12-4|.
TGTGCCAGCAGTTCCTCGGGTGGGGCCAACGTCCTGACTTTC
CASSSSGGANVLTF
>.|TRBJ2-2|TRBV5-1|.
TGCGCCAGCGCGACAGTCCCTGGGAGCGGGGAGCTGTTTTTT
CASATVPGSGELFF
>.|TRBJ2-3|TRBV6-5|many
TGTGCCAGCAGTTTAAGGGGTACCACAGATACGCAGTATTTT
CASSLRGTTDTQYF
>TRBD1|TRBJ1-2|TRBV12-3/TRBV12-4|many
TGTGCCAGCTGCTGGACAGGTCGCGGCTACACCTTC
CASCWTGRGYTF
>.|TRBJ1-4|TRBV29-1|few
TGCAGCGTTGAGGGGCAGGCCGAAAAACTGTTTTTT
CSVEGQAEKLFF
>.|TRBJ1-2|TRBV4-1|few
TGCGCCAGCAGCCAAGAGAACAGGAGACACCTCTATGGCTACACCTTC
CASSQENRRHLYGYTF
>.|TRBJ2-1|TRBV5-1|few
TGCGCCAGCAGCTTGGGTGTCGGGACGCAGTTCTTC
CASSLGVGTQFF
>.|TRBJ2-5|TRBV5-4|.
TGTGCCAGCAGCTTACCCAACTCAAGCCCTCAAGAGACCCAGTACTTC
CASSLPNSSPQETQYF
>.|TRBJ1-5|TRBV21-1|few
TGTGCCACCGACCGGGAAGACAGTAATAGCAATCAGCCCCAGCATTTT
CATDREDSNSNQPQHF
>.|TRBJ1-3|TRBV4-1|.
TGCGCCAGCAGTCGTCCACAAGGGGGATCTGGAAACACCATATATTTT
CASSRPQGGSGNTIYF
>TRBD1|TRBJ1-2|TRBV27|.
TGTGCCAGCAGTTTGCTGGGGACAGAATATGGCTACACCTTC
CASSLLGTEYGYTF
>.|TRBJ1-2|TRBV20-1|.
TGCAGTGCTAGAGATCAGGACACATTAAGTTTTAACTATGGCTACACCTTC
CSARDQDTLSFNYGYTF
>.|TRBJ1-3|TRBV5-1|many
TGCGCCAGCACCCCGGGCCCGCCTGGAAACACCATATATTTT
CASTPGPPGNTIYF
>.|TRBJ1-3|TRBV7-6|few
TGTGCCAGCAGCCCCGTTTCAGTGTCCTCTGGAAACACCATATATTTT
CASSPVSVSSGNTIYF
>TRBD1|TRBJ2-5|TRBV5-1|few
TGCGCCAGCAGGACAGGGTGGGAAGAGACCCAGTACTTC
CASRTGWEETQYF
>.|TRBJ2-2|TRBV18|many
TGTGCCAGCTCACCAGAGAATGGCGGGGAGCTGTTTTTT
CASSPENGGELFF
>TRBD1|TRBJ1-2|TRBV7-2|.
TGTGCCAGCAGCTTAGATAGCGGGACAGCCTTCGATGGCTACACCTTC
CASSLDSGTAFDGYTF
>.|TRBJ1-2|TRBV24-1|many
TGTGCCACCAGTGATACGGGTTATGGCTACACCTTC
CATSDTGYGYTF
>TRBD2|TRBJ2-1|TRBV20-1|.
TGCAGTGCTGTGACTAGCGGGGGGAAACACAATGAGCAGTTCTTC
CSAVTSGGKHNEQFF
>.|TRBJ1-5|TRBV12-3/TRBV12-4|many
TGTGCCAGCAGCCAACAAACCGGTCAGCCCCAGCATTTT
CASSQQTGQPQHF
>.|TRBJ1-5|TRBV12-3/TRBV12-4|many
TGTGCCAGCAGTAAACAGGGTAGCAATCAGCCCCAGCATTTT
CASSKQGSNQPQHF
>.|TRBJ2-3|TRBV12-3/TRBV12-4|few
TGTGCCAGCAGTTTATATCGGGCAGATACGCAGTATTTT
CASSLYRADTQYF
>.|TRBJ2-3|TRBV18|.
TGTGCCAGCTCACCACCGATCCGGACAGATACGCAGTATTTT
CASSPPIRTDTQYF
>.|TRBJ2-2|TRBV11-2|few
TGTGCCAGCAGCTCCCCGGGGGGCTGGGCCGGGGAGCTGTTTTTT
CASSSPGGWAGELFF